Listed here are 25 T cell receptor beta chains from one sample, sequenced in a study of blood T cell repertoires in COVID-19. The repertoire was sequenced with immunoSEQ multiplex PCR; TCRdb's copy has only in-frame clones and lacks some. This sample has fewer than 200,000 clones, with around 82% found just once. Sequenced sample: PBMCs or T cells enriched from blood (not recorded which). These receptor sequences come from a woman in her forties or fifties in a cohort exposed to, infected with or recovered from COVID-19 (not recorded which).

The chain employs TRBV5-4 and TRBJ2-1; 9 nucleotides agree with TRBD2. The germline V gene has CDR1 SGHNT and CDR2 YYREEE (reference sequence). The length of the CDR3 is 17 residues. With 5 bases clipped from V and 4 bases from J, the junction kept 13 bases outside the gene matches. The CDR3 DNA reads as TGTGCCAGCAGGGAGAGGGGGCGGGAGGGCCCGTACAATGAGCAGTTCTTC. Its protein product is CASRERGREGPYNEQFF.

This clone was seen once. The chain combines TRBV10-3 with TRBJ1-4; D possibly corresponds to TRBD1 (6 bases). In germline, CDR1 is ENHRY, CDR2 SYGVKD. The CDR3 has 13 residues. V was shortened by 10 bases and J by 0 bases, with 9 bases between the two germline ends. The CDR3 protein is CATAGATNEKLFF. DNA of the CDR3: TGTGCCACCGCAGGGGCAACTAATGAAAAACTGTTTTTT.

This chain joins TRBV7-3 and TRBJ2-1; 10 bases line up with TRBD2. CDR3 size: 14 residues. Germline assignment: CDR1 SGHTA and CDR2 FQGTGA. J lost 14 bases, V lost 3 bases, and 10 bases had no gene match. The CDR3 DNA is TGTGCCAGCAGCTTGGATCCTAGCGGGAGCTCGAAGTTCTTC. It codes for CASSLDPSGSSKFF.

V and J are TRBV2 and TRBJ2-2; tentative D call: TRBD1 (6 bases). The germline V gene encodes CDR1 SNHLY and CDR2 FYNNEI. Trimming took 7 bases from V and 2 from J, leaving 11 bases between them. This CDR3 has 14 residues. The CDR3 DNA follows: TGTGCCAGCATTGGGACAACTAACACCGGGGAGCTGTTTTTT. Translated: CASIGTTNTGELFF.

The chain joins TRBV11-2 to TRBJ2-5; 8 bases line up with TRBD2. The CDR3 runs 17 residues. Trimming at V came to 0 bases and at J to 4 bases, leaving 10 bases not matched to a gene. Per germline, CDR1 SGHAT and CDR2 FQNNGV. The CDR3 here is CASSLDGGLGDGETQYF. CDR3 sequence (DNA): TGTGCCAGCAGCTTAGATGGGGGACTAGGAGACGGAGAGACCCAGTACTTC.

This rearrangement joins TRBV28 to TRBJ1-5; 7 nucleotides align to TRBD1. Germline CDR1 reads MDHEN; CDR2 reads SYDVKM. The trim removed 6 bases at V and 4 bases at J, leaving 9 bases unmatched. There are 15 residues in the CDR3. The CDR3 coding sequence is TGTGCCAGCAGACATCCGGGACAGACGAATCAGCCCCAGCATTTT. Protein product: CASRHPGQTNQPQHF. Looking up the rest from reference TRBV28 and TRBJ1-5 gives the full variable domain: DVKVTQSSRYLVKRTGEKVFLECVQDMDHENMFWYRQDPGLGLRLIYFSYDVKMKEKGDIPEGYSVSREKKERFSLILESASTNQTSMYLCASRHPGQTNQPQHFGDGTRLSIL.

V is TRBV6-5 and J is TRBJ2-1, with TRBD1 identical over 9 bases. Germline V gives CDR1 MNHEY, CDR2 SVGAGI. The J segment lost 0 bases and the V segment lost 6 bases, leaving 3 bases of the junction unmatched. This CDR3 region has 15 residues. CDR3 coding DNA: TGTGCCAGCAGATCGGACAGGGGCTCCTACAATGAGCAGTTCTTC. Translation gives CASRSDRGSYNEQFF.

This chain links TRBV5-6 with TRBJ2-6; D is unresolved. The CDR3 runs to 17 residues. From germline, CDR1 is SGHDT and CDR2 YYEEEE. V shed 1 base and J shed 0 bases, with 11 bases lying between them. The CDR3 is CASSLSPGSSGANVLTF. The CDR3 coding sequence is TGTGCCAGCAGCTTGTCCCCAGGAAGCTCTGGGGCCAACGTCCTGACTTTC.

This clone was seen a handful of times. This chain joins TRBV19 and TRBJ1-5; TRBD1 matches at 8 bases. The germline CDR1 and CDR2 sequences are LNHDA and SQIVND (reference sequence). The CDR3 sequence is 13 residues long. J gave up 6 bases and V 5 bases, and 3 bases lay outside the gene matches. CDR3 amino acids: CASSPGQGQPQHF. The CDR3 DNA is TGTGCCAGTAGTCCCGGACAGGGTCAGCCCCAGCATTTT.

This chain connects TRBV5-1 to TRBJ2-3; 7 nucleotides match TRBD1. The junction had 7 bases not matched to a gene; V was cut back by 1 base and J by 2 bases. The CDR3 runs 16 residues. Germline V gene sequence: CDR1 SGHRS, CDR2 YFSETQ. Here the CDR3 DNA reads TGCGCCAGCAGCTTGAAACAGGGGTTAATCACAGATACGCAGTATTTT. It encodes CASSLKQGLITDTQYF.

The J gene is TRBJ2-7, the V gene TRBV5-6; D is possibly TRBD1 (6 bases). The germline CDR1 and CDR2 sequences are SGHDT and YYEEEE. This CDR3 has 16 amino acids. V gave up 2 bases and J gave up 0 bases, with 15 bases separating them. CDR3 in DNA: TGTGCCAGCAGCTTCGGTCTTCAGGGGAACTCCTACGAGCAGTACTTC. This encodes CASSFGLQGNSYEQYF. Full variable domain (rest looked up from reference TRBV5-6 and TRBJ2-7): DAGVTQSPTHLIKTRGQQVTLRCSPKSGHDTVSWYQQALGQGPQFIFQYYEEEERQRGNFPDRFSGHQFPNYSSELNVNALLLGDSALYLCASSFGLQGNSYEQYFGPGTRLTVT.

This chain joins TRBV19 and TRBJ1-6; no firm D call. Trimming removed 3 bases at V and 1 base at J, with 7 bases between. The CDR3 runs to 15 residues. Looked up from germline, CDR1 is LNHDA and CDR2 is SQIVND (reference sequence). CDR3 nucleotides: TGTGCCAGTAGTATTCGGGGTTCCTATAATTCACCCCTCCACTTT. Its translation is CASSIRGSYNSPLHF.

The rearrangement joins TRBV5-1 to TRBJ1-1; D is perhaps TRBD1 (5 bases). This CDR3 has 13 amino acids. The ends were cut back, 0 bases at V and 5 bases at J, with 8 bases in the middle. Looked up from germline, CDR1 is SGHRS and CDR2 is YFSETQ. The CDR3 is CASSLGRGTEAFF. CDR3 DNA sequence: TGCGCCAGCAGCTTGGGTCGGGGGACTGAAGCTTTCTTT.

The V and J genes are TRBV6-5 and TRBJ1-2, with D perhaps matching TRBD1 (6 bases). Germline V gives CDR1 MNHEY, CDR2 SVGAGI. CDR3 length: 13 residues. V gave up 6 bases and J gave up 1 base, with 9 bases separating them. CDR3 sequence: CASSQGYNYGYTF. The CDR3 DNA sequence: TGTGCCAGCAGCCAGGGGTATAACTATGGCTACACCTTC.

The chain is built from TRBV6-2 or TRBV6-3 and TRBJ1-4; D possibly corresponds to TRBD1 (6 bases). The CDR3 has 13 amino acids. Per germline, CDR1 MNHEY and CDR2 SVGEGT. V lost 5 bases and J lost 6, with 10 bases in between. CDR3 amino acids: CASSGDTDEKLFF. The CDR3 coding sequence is TGTGCCAGCAGTGGGGACACCGATGAAAAACTGTTTTTT.

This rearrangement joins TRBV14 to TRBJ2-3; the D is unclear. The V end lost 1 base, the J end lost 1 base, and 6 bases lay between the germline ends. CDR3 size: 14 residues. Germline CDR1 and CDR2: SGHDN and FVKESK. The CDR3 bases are TGTGCCAGCAGCCAAGCACTCCGCACAGATACGCAGTATTTT. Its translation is CASSQALRTDTQYF.

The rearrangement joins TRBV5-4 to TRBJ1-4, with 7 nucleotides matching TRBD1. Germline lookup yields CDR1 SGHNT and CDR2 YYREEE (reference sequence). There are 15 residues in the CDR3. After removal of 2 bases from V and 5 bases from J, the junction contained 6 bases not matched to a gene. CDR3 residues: CASSFRTGENEKLFF. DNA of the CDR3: TGTGCCAGCAGCTTTCGTACAGGGGAGAATGAAAAACTGTTTTTT.

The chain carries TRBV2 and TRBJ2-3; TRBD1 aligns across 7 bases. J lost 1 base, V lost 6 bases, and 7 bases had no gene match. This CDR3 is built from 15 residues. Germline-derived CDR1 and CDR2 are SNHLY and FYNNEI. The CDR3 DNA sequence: TGTGCCAGCAGAGGGCAGCAGGGGGGCACAGATACGCAGTATTTT. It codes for CASRGQQGGTDTQYF.

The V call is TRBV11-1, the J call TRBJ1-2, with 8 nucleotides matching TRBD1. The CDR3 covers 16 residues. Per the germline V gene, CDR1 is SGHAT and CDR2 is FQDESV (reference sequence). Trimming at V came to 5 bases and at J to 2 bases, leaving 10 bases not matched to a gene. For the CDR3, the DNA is TGTGCCAGCAGCCGTTCCGGGACAGGTTTAAACTATGGCTACACCTTC. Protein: CASSRSGTGLNYGYTF.

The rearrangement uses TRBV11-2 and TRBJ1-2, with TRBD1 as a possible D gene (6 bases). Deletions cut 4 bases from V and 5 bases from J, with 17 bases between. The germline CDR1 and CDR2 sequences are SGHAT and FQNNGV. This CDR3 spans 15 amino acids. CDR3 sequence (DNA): TGTGCCAGCAGCTCAAATTTAGGGGGTTGGTATGGCTACACCTTC. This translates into CASSSNLGGWYGYTF.

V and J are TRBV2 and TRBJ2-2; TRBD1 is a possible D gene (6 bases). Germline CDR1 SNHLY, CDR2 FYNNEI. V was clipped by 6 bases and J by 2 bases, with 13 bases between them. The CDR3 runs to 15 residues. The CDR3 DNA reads TGTGCCAGCAGCGGGACACGTGCTAACACCGGGGAGCTGTTTTTT. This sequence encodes CASSGTRANTGELFF.

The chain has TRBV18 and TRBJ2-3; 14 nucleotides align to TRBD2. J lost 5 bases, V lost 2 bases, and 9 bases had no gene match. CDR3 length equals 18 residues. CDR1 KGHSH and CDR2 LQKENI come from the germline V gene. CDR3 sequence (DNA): TGTGCCAGCTCACCAGGACTAGCGGGAGGTGTGTCGGAAGATACGCAGTATTTT. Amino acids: CASSPGLAGGVSEDTQYF. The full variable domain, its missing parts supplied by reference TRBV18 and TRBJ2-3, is NAGVMQNPRHLVRRRGQEARLRCSPMKGHSHVYWYRQLPEEGLKFMVYLQKENIIDESGMPKERFSAEFPKEGPSILRIQQVVRGDSAAYFCASSPGLAGGVSEDTQYFGPGTRLTVL.

Here the CDR3 DNA reads TGTGCCAGCAGCGCCCTCAATAGTTTTAACTATGGCTACACCTTC. It is translated as CASSALNSFNYGYTF. V usage is TRBV6-5 and J usage is TRBJ1-2; the D is unclear. The germline CDR1 and CDR2 sequences are MNHEY and SVGAGI. The CDR3 has 15 amino acids. V lost 6 bases to trimming and J lost 1 base, with 15 bases between them.

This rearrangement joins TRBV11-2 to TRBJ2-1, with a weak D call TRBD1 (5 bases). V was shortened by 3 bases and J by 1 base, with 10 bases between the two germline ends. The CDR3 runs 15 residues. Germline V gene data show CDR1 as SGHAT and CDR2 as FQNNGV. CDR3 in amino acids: CASSFGQGSYNEQFF. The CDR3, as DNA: TGTGCCAGCAGCTTCGGCCAGGGATCCTACAATGAGCAGTTCTTC.

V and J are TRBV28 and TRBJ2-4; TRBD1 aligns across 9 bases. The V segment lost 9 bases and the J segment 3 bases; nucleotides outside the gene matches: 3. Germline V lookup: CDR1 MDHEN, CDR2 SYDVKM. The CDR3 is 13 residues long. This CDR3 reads CASLDRGKNIQYF. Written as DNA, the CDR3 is TGTGCCAGTCTGGACAGGGGCAAAAACATTCAGTACTTC.